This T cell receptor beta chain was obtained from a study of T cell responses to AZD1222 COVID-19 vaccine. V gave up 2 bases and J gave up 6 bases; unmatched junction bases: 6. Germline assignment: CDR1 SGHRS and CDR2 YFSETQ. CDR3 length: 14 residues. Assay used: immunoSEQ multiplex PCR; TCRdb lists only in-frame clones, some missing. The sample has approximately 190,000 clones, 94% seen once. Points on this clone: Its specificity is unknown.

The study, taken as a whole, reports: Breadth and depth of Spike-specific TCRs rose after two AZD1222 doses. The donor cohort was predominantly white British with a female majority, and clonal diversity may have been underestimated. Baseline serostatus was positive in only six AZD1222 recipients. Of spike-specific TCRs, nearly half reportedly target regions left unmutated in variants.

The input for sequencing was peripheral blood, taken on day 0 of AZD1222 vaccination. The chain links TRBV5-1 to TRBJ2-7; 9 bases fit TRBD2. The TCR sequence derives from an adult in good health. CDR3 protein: CASSLPAGGLEQYF. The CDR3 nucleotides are TGCGCCAGCAGCTTACCCGCGGGAGGGCTCGAGCAGTACTTC.